This entry lists 26 T cell receptor beta chains sequenced from one sample in a study of STAT5B mutations in CD4+ large granular lymphocyte leukemia. Using immunoSEQ multiplex PCR, the repertoire was profiled, and TCRdb retains in-frame clones only, with some absent. This sample yields around 43,000 clones, of which 65% to 90% are seen a single time; about 3% belongs to the top ten. The sample consisted of CD4+ T cells from blood buffy coats. These receptors were collected from a human donor in good health.

This chain uses TRBV7-9 with TRBJ2-2; TRBD2 might be the D (6 bases). Germline lookup yields CDR1 SEHNR and CDR2 FQNEAQ (reference sequence). CDR3 size: 16 residues. Trimming pared 1 base from V and 4 bases from J, leaving 13 bases between. The CDR3 here is CASSLGGATITGELFF. The CDR3 DNA is TGTGCCAGCAGCTTAGGCGGGGCAACCATCACCGGGGAGCTGTTTTTT.

The chain is built from TRBV6-5 and TRBJ1-2, with 7 bases lining up with TRBD1. There are 15 residues in the CDR3. The V gene's germline CDR1 is MNHEY and CDR2 SVGAGI. With V trimmed by 6 bases and J by 0 bases, 7 bases remained unmatched. The CDR3 nucleotides are TGTGCCAGCAGAAAAGACAGGGCCGCTAACTATGGCTACACCTTC. Its translation is CASRKDRAANYGYTF.

This sequence joins TRBV5-1 and TRBJ2-1; the match to TRBD2 covers 14 bases. V gave up 3 bases and J gave up 0 bases; unmatched junction bases: 2. There are 17 residues in the CDR3. The germline gives CDR1 SGHRS, CDR2 YFSETQ. The CDR3 spells CASSSGTSGSSYNEQFF. CDR3 DNA: TGCGCCAGCAGCTCCGGGACTAGCGGGAGCTCCTACAATGAGCAGTTCTTC.

This clone was seen only a few times. This chain joins TRBV9 and TRBJ1-2; D is perhaps TRBD1 (6 bases). In germline, CDR1 is SGDLS, CDR2 YYNGEE. This CDR3 has 13 amino acids. Trimming took 3 bases from V and 5 from J, leaving 11 bases between them. For the CDR3, the DNA is TGTGCCAGCAGCGCAGGGGTTGGTTATGGCTACACCTTC. Translating it yields CASSAGVGYGYTF.

The chain links TRBV5-6 to TRBJ2-2; the D is unclear. CDR3 length: 14 amino acids. With 2 bases removed from V and 4 bases from J, the gap between germline ends came to 9 bases. The V gene's germline CDR1 is SGHDT and CDR2 YYEEEE. DNA for the CDR3: TGTGCCAGCAGCTTCGGCCTGAGCACCGGGGAGCTGTTTTTT. Translated: CASSFGLSTGELFF. Together with reference TRBV5-6 and TRBJ2-2, the CDR3 gives the full variable domain: DAGVTQSPTHLIKTRGQQVTLRCSPKSGHDTVSWYQQALGQGPQFIFQYYEEEERQRGNFPDRFSGHQFPNYSSELNVNALLLGDSALYLCASSFGLSTGELFFGEGSRLTVL.

The chain joins TRBV7-3 to TRBJ2-1, with 9 bases identical to TRBD2. With V trimmed by 5 bases and J by 6 bases, 11 bases remained unmatched. The CDR3 runs to 16 residues. Per the germline V gene, CDR1 is SGHTA and CDR2 is FQGTGA. CDR3 protein: CASSPTSGAGGNEQFF. The CDR3 DNA reads TGTGCCAGCAGCCCTACGAGCGGAGCGGGGGGCAATGAGCAGTTCTTC.

This clone was detected a few times. This chain links TRBV6-1 with TRBJ2-7, with TRBD1 as a possible D gene (6 bases). V lost 8 bases, J lost 0 bases, and 14 bases lay in between. The CDR3 loop spans 14 amino acids. The V gene's germline CDR1 is MNHNS and CDR2 SASEGT. CDR3 bases: TGTGCCAGCCTTACCGGGGACACCTCCTACGAGCAGTACTTC. The encoded protein is CASLTGDTSYEQYF.

This chain's CDR3 is CASRAASGRNYEQYF. CDR3 nucleotide sequence: TGTGCCAGCAGGGCCGCTAGCGGGAGAAACTACGAGCAGTACTTC. This chain uses TRBV2 with TRBJ2-7; 10 bases fit TRBD2. V was pared by 6 bases and J by 3 bases, with 8 bases of the junction left unmatched. This CDR3 is 15 amino acids long. Germline loops: CDR1 SNHLY, CDR2 FYNNEI.

V and J are TRBV29-1 and TRBJ1-3, with 7 bases lining up with TRBD1. The CDR3 extends over 14 amino acids. V shed 5 bases and J 1 base; nucleotides not matched to a gene: 5. Germline lookup yields CDR1 SQVTM and CDR2 ANQGSEA. The DNA of the CDR3 is TGCAGCGTTCTATACAGGGGTTCTGGAAACACCATATATTTT. Its protein product is CSVLYRGSGNTIYF.

V gene TRBV9 combines with J gene TRBJ1-4; D is uncertain. Trimming cost V 6 bases and J 5 bases, with 14 bases left between them. CDR1 is SGDLS, CDR2 YYNGEE, per germline. The CDR3 has 14 amino acids. CDR3 in amino acids: CASTLGPNNEKLFF. In DNA form, the CDR3 reads TGTGCCAGCACCCTCGGCCCTAACAATGAAAAACTGTTTTTT. The variable domain in full, with the rest retrieved from reference TRBV9 and TRBJ1-4, is DSGVTQTPKHLITATGQRVTLRCSPRSGDLSVYWYQQSLDQGLQFLIQYYNGEERAKGNILERFSAQQFPDLHSELNLSSLELGDSALYFCASTLGPNNEKLFFGSGTQLSVL.

The CDR3, as DNA: TGTGCCAGCAGTGCACGGACAGATCCGGAGACCATATATTTT. Its translation: CASSARTDPETIYF. The chain joins TRBV6-1 to TRBJ1-3, with D possibly matching TRBD1 (6 bases). Germline loops: CDR1 MNHNS, CDR2 SASEGT. The V end lost 4 bases, the J end lost 10 bases, and 17 bases lay between the germline ends. The CDR3 consists of 14 residues.

The CDR3 nucleotides are TGTGCCAGCTACCCCGGGACACCTAAACCTTATGGCTACACCTTC. It yields the protein CASYPGTPKPYGYTF. This chain joins TRBV6-1 and TRBJ1-2, with D maybe TRBD1 (6 bases). The CDR3 totals 15 residues. CDR1 MNHNS and CDR2 SASEGT come from the germline V gene. V gave up 8 bases and J gave up 5 bases, with 21 bases separating them.

This clone has only a few counts. V usage is TRBV27 and J usage is TRBJ2-3; 8 bases align to TRBD1. The CDR3 consists of 17 residues. CDR1 MNHEY and CDR2 SMNVEV come from the germline V gene (reference sequence). The junction had 13 bases not matched to a gene; V was cut back by 6 bases and J by 2 bases. The CDR3 DNA is TGTGCCAGCAGCGTCCTAACGACAGGGGATTCCACAGATACGCAGTATTTT. Protein product: CASSVLTTGDSTDTQYF.

The chain combines TRBV18 with TRBJ1-1, with D unresolved. The V and J ends lost 6 bases and 3 bases respectively, with 11 bases between them. The CDR3 is made up of 13 amino acids. CDR1 and CDR2 from the germline V gene are KGHSH and LQKENI. CDR3 amino acids: CASSPMGYTEAFF. As DNA, the CDR3 is TGTGCCAGCTCCCCAATGGGATACACTGAAGCTTTCTTT.

The rearrangement uses TRBV9 and TRBJ2-1; no clear D. There are 12 residues in the CDR3. The V end was cut by 4 bases, the J end by 8 bases, with 10 bases between. In germline, CDR1 is SGDLS, CDR2 YYNGEE. In nucleotides, the CDR3 is TGTGCCAGCAGCCTAACGGGCGATGAGCAGTTCTTC. It translates to CASSLTGDEQFF.

This chain joins TRBV5-1 and TRBJ2-5; 7 bases fit TRBD1. The CDR3 loop spans 16 amino acids. Trimming at V came to 2 bases and at J to 5 bases, leaving 12 bases not matched to a gene. Germline values: CDR1 SGHRS, CDR2 YFSETQ. CDR3 bases: TGCGCCAGCAGCTTAGATTCGACAGGGAGCGGCGAGACCCAGTACTTC. This encodes CASSLDSTGSGETQYF.

J is TRBJ1-4 and V is TRBV11-2; no definite D call. CDR1 SGHAT and CDR2 FQNNGV come from the germline V gene. The V gene lost 3 bases and the J gene lost 7 bases, with 9 bases spanning the gap. This CDR3 region has 13 residues. In DNA form, the CDR3 reads TGTGCCAGCAGCTTTGGGTTGGCTGAAAAACTGTTTTTT. It translates to CASSFGLAEKLFF.

V usage is TRBV7-2 and J usage is TRBJ2-2; possibly TRBD1 or TRBD2 for D (5 bases each). Trimming removed 3 bases from V and 1 base from J, with 12 bases in between. This CDR3 is 16 amino acids long. The germline gives CDR1 SGHTA, CDR2 FQGNSA. This CDR3 is CASSLGVGMNTGELFF. The CDR3 nucleotides read TGTGCCAGCAGCTTGGGGGTGGGAATGAACACCGGGGAGCTGTTTTTT.

The gene calls are TRBV5-1 and TRBJ2-1, with 12 bases aligning to TRBD2. J gave up 4 bases and V 0 bases, and 17 bases lay outside the gene matches. Germline assignment: CDR1 SGHRS and CDR2 YFSETQ. The CDR3 sequence is 21 residues long. CDR3 coding DNA: TGCGCCAGCAGCTTGGAAGTTATGGGGCTAGCGGGAGGGCCGGTGTACAATGAGCAGTTCTTC. Translation gives CASSLEVMGLAGGPVYNEQFF.

The J gene is TRBJ1-3, the V gene TRBV7-2; D unclear. CDR1 and CDR2 from the germline V gene are SGHTA and FQGNSA. The germline V and J ends were trimmed by 6 bases and 2 bases, with 17 bases remaining between them. The CDR3 is made up of 16 amino acids. The DNA for the CDR3 is TGTGCCAGCAGTTCCAACCGGGTCCTAGCTGGAAACACCATATATTTT. This codes for CASSSNRVLAGNTIYF.

The chain has TRBV28 and TRBJ1-4, with 9 bases identical to TRBD1. This CDR3 spans 15 amino acids. The junction had 6 bases not matched to a gene; V was cut back by 3 bases and J by 7 bases. In germline, CDR1 is MDHEN, CDR2 SYDVKM. DNA for the CDR3: TGTGCCAGCAGTTTCCCGACAGGGGGGAGTGAAAAACTGTTTTTT. Protein: CASSFPTGGSEKLFF.

The chain joins TRBV14 to TRBJ2-1; D is ambiguous. This CDR3 comprises 11 residues. Germline CDR1 and CDR2: SGHDN and FVKESK. Trimming took 3 bases from V and 10 from J, leaving 7 bases between them. The CDR3 coding sequence is TGTGCCAGCAGCCAGGTCCAAGAGCAGTTCTTC. Translation: CASSQVQEQFF.

This chain connects TRBV5-6 to TRBJ1-2; no reliable D call. The CDR3 is made up of 13 amino acids. Germline V gene sequence: CDR1 SGHDT, CDR2 YYEEEE. With 0 bases removed from V and 4 bases from J, the gap between germline ends came to 7 bases. CDR3 region: CASSLDPSYGYTF. For the CDR3, the DNA is TGTGCCAGCAGCTTGGATCCTAGCTATGGCTACACCTTC.

This clone was seen a handful of times. V and J are TRBV9 and TRBJ2-7; 8 bases agree with TRBD1. J gave up 6 bases and V 0 bases, and 2 bases lay outside the gene matches. The germline V gene encodes CDR1 SGDLS and CDR2 YYNGEE. The CDR3 is made up of 13 amino acids. CDR3 amino acids: CASSVAQGGEQYF. DNA of the CDR3: TGTGCCAGCAGCGTAGCACAGGGGGGCGAGCAGTACTTC. The whole variable domain, remainder taken from reference TRBV9 and TRBJ2-7, is DSGVTQTPKHLITATGQRVTLRCSPRSGDLSVYWYQQSLDQGLQFLIQYYNGEERAKGNILERFSAQQFPDLHSELNLSSLELGDSALYFCASSVAQGGEQYFGPGTRLTVT.

In this sample, this clone turned up a few times. The chain links TRBV5-5 to TRBJ1-3, with D hard to call. The CDR3 contains 15 residues. The germline V gene has CDR1 SGHKS and CDR2 YYEKEE (reference sequence). The V and J ends lost 0 bases and 0 bases respectively, with 7 bases between them. CDR3 in amino acids: CASSLVGNSGNTIYF. CDR3 sequence (DNA): TGTGCCAGCAGCTTGGTGGGGAACTCTGGAAACACCATATATTTT.

V usage is TRBV2 and J usage is TRBJ1-5, with D maybe TRBD1 (6 bases). The V end lost 3 bases, the J end lost 2 bases, and 8 bases lay between the germline ends. The germline V gene has CDR1 SNHLY and CDR2 FYNNEI. The CDR3 totals 14 residues. CDR3 sequence reads: CASSDRGGNQPQHF. CDR3 DNA sequence: TGTGCCAGCAGTGATAGGGGGGGCAATCAGCCCCAGCATTTT.